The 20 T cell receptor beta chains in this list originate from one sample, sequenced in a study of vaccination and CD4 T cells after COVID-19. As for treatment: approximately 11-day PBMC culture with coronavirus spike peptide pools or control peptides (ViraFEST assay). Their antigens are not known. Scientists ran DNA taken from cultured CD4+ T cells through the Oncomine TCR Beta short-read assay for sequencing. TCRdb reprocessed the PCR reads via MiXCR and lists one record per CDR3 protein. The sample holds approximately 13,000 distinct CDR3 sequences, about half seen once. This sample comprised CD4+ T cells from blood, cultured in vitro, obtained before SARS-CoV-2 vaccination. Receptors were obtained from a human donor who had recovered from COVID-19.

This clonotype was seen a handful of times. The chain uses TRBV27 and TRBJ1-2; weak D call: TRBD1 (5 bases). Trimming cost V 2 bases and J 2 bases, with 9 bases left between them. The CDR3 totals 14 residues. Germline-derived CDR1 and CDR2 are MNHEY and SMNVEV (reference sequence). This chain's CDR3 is CASSLQGLNYGYTF. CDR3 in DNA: TGTGCCAGCAGTTTACAGGGACTAAACTATGGCTACACCTTC.

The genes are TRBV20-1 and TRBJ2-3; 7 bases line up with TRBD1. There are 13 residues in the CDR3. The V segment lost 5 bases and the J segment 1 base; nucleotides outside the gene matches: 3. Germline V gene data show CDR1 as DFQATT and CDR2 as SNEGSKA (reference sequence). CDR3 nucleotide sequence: TGCAGTGCTCCTCAGGGGGGCACAGATACGCAGTATTTT. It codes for CSAPQGGTDTQYF.

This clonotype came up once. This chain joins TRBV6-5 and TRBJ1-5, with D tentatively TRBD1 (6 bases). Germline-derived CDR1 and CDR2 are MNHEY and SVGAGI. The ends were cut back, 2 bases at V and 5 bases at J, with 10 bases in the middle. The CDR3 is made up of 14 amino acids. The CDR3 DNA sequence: TGTGCCAGCAGTTACGCGCAGGGGCATCAGCCCCAGCATTTT. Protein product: CASSYAQGHQPQHF.

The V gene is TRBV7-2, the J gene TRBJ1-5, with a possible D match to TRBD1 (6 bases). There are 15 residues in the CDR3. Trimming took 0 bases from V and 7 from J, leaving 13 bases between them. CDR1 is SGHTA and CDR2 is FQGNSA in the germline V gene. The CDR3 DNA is TGTGCCAGCAGCTTAGCGCTAGGGGGTGACCAGCCCCAGCATTTT. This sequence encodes CASSLALGGDQPQHF.

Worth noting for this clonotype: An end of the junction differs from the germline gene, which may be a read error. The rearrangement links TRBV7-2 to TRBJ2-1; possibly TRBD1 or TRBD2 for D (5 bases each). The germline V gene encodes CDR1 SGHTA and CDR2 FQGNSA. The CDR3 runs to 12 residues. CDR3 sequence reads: CAGSLSMGRQFF. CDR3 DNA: TGTGCCGGCAGCTTAAGTATGGGACGGCAGTTCTTC. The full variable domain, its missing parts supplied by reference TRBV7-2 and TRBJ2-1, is GAGVSQSPSNKVTEKGKDVELRCDPISGHTALYWYRQSLGQGLEFLIYFQGNSAPDKSGLPSDRFSAERTGGSVSTLTIQRTQQEDSAVYLCAGSLSMGRQFFGPGTRLTVL.

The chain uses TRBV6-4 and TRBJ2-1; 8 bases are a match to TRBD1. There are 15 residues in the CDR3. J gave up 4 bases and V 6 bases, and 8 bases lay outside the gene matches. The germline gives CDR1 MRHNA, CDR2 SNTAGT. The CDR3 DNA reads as TGTGCCAGCAGCCCCGGACAGGGTGTTTACAATGAGCAGTTCTTC. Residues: CASSPGQGVYNEQFF.

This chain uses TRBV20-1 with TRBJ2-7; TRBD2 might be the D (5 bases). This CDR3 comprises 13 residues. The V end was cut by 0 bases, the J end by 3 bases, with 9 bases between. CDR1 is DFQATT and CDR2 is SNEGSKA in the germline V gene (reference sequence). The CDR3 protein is CSARDPRDYEQYF. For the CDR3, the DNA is TGCAGTGCTAGAGATCCGAGGGACTACGAGCAGTACTTC.

CDR3 amino acids: CASSFASLTTYEQYF. In nucleotides, the CDR3 is TGTGCCAGCAGTTTTGCCAGCCTCACTACTTACGAGCAGTACTTC. V and J are TRBV27 and TRBJ2-7; D call uncertain. V gave up 3 bases and J gave up 4 bases, with 16 bases separating them. The CDR3 extends over 15 amino acids. The germline V gene encodes CDR1 MNHEY and CDR2 SMNVEV (reference sequence).

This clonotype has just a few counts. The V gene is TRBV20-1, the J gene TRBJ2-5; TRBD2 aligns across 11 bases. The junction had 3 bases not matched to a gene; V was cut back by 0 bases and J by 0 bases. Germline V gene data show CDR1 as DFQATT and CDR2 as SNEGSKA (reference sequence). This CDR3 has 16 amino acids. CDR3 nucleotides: TGCAGTGCTAGAGAAGGACTAGCGGGTAACCAAGAGACCCAGTACTTC. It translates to CSAREGLAGNQETQYF.

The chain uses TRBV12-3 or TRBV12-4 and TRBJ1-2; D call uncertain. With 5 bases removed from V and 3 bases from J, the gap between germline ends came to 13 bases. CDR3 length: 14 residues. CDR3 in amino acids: CASSIVVGHYGYTF. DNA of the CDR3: TGTGCCAGCAGTATCGTGGTAGGTCACTATGGCTACACCTTC.

CDR3 coding DNA: TGCGCCAGCAGCTCACTAGGACTGGGAAAAAACTTGAACACTGAAGCTTTCTTT. Residues: CASSSLGLGKNLNTEAFF. V is TRBV5-1 and J is TRBJ1-1; D is unresolved. The germline CDR1 and CDR2 sequences are SGHRS and YFSETQ. The ends were cut back, 3 bases at V and 0 bases at J, with 21 bases in the middle. This CDR3 is built from 18 residues.

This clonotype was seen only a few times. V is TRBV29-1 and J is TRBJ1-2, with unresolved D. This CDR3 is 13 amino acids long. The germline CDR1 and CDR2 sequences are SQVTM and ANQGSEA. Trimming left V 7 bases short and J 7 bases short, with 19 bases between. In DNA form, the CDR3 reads TGCAGCGGGACGAGATTGGCGGGAGGTGGCTACACCTTC. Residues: CSGTRLAGGGYTF.

The CDR3 is CSARDNGRGGDTDTQYF. The DNA for the CDR3 is TGCAGTGCTAGAGATAATGGAAGGGGAGGGGATACAGATACGCAGTATTTT. The chain has TRBV20-1 and TRBJ2-3; TRBD2 aligns across 7 bases. Trimming cost V 0 bases and J 3 bases; bases outside gene matches: 12. The CDR3 has 17 amino acids. Germline lookup yields CDR1 DFQATT and CDR2 SNEGSKA (reference sequence).

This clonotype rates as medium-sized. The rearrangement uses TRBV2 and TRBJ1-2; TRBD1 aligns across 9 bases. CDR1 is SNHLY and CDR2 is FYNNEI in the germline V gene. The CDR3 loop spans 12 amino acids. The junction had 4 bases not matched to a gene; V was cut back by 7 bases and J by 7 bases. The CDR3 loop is CASTETGGGYTF. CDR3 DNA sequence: TGTGCCAGCACTGAGACAGGGGGTGGCTACACCTTC. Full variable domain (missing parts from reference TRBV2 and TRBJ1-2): EPEVTQTPSHQVTQMGQEVILRCVPISNHLYFYWYRQILGQKVEFLVSFYNNEISEKSEIFDDQFSVERPDGSNFTLKIRSTKLEDSAMYFCASTETGGGYTFGSGTRLTVV.

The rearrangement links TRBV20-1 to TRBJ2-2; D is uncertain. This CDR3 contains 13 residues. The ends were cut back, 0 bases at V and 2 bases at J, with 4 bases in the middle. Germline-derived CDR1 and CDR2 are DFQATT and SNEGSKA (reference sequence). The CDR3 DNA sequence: TGCAGTGCTAGAGACTTTAACACCGGGGAGCTGTTTTTT. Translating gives CSARDFNTGELFF.

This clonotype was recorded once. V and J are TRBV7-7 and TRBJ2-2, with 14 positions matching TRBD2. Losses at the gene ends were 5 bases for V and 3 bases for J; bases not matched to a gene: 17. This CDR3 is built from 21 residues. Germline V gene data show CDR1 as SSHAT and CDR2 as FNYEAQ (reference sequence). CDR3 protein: CASSPLTSGLAGVPDTGELFF. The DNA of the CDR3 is TGTGCCAGCAGCCCACTCACATCGGGACTAGCGGGAGTCCCCGACACCGGGGAGCTGTTTTTT.

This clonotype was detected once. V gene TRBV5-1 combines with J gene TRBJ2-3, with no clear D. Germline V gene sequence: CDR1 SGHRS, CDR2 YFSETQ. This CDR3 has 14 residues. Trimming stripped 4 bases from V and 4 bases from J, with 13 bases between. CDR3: CASSPVIVADTQYF. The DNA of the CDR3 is TGCGCCAGCAGCCCCGTTATCGTCGCAGATACGCAGTATTTT.

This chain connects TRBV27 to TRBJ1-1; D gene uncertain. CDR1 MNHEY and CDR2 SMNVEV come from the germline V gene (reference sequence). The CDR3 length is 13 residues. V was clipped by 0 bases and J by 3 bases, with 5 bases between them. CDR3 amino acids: CASSLSKDTEAFF. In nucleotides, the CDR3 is TGTGCCAGCAGTTTATCAAAGGACACTGAAGCTTTCTTT.

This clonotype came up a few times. The CDR3 DNA reads TGTGCCAGCAGCTTAGCCGAGAGTAGCGGGCGTAGACGCACAGATACGCAGTATTTT. Amino acid sequence: CASSLAESSGRRRTDTQYF. The V and J genes are TRBV7-9 and TRBJ2-3; TRBD2 matches 7 bases. Germline CDR1 and CDR2: SEHNR and FQNEAQ (reference sequence). The V segment lost 0 bases and the J segment 1 base; nucleotides outside the gene matches: 13. The CDR3 covers 19 residues.

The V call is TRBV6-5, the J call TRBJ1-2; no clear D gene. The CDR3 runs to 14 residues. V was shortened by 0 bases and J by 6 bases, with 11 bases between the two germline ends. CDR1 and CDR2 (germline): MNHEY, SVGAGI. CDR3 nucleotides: TGTGCCAGCAGTTACTCTGAATGGGGTAATGGCTACACCTTC. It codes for CASSYSEWGNGYTF.